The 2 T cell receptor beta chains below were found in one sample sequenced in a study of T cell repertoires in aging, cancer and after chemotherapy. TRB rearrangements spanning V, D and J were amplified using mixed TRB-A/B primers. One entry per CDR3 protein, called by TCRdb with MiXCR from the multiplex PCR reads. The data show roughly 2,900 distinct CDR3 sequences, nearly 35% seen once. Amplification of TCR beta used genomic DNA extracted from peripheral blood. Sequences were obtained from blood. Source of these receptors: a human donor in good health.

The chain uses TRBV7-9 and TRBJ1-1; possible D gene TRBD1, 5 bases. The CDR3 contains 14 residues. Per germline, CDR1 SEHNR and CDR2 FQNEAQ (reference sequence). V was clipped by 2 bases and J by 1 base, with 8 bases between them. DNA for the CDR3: TGTGCCAGCAGCTTAAGGCAGGGGAACACTGAAGCTTTCTTT. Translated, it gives CASSLRQGNTEAFF.

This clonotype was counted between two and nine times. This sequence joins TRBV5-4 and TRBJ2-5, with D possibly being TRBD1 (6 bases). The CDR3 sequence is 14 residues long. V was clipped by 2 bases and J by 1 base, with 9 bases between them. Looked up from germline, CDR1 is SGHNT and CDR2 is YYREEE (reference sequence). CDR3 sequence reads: CASSLGTSQETQYF. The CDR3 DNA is TGTGCCAGCAGCTTAGGGACAAGCCAAGAGACCCAGTACTTC.